This TCR beta chain stems from a study of cytomegalovirus exposure and HLA in healthy donors. Notes on the study in general: Earlier analysis looked at TCR beta V segments, and most were productive about 90% or about 30% of the time.

Vbeta (60) and Jbeta (13) primers were used in the PCR. Using immunoSEQ multiplex PCR, the repertoire was profiled, and TCRdb retains in-frame clones only, with some absent. The sample contains 90,000 to 120,000 clones, around 73% of which appear only once. This clone was counted between two and nine times. Its antigen remains unidentified. Other DNA sequences within the sample encode an identical CDR3. The CDR3 consists of 15 residues. From germline, CDR1 is SGHAT and CDR2 FQNNGV. V lost 3 bases and J lost 4; bases outside the gene matches: 3. The clonotype was recovered from a man aged 25 to 40 in good health and CMV-seronegative. The chain couples TRBV11-2 to TRBJ1-5; TRBD1 matches at 10 bases. Sequencing was done on a sample of PBMCs. The CDR3 region has the DNA TGTGCCAGCAGCTTGGACAGGGGGGGTAATCAGCCCCAGCATTTT. It codes for CASSLDRGGNQPQHF.